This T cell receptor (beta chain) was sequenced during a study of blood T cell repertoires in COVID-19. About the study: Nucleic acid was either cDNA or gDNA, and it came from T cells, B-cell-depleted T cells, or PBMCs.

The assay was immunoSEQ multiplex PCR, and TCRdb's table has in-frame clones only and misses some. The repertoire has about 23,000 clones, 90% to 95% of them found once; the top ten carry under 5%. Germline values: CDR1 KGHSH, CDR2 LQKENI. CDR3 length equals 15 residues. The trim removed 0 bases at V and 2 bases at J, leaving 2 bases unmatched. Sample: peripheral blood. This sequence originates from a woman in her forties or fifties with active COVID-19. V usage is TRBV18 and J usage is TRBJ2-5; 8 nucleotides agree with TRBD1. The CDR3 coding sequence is TGTGCCAGCTCACCACCGGGACAGGCTCAAGAGACCCAGTACTTC. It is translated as CASSPPGQAQETQYF.